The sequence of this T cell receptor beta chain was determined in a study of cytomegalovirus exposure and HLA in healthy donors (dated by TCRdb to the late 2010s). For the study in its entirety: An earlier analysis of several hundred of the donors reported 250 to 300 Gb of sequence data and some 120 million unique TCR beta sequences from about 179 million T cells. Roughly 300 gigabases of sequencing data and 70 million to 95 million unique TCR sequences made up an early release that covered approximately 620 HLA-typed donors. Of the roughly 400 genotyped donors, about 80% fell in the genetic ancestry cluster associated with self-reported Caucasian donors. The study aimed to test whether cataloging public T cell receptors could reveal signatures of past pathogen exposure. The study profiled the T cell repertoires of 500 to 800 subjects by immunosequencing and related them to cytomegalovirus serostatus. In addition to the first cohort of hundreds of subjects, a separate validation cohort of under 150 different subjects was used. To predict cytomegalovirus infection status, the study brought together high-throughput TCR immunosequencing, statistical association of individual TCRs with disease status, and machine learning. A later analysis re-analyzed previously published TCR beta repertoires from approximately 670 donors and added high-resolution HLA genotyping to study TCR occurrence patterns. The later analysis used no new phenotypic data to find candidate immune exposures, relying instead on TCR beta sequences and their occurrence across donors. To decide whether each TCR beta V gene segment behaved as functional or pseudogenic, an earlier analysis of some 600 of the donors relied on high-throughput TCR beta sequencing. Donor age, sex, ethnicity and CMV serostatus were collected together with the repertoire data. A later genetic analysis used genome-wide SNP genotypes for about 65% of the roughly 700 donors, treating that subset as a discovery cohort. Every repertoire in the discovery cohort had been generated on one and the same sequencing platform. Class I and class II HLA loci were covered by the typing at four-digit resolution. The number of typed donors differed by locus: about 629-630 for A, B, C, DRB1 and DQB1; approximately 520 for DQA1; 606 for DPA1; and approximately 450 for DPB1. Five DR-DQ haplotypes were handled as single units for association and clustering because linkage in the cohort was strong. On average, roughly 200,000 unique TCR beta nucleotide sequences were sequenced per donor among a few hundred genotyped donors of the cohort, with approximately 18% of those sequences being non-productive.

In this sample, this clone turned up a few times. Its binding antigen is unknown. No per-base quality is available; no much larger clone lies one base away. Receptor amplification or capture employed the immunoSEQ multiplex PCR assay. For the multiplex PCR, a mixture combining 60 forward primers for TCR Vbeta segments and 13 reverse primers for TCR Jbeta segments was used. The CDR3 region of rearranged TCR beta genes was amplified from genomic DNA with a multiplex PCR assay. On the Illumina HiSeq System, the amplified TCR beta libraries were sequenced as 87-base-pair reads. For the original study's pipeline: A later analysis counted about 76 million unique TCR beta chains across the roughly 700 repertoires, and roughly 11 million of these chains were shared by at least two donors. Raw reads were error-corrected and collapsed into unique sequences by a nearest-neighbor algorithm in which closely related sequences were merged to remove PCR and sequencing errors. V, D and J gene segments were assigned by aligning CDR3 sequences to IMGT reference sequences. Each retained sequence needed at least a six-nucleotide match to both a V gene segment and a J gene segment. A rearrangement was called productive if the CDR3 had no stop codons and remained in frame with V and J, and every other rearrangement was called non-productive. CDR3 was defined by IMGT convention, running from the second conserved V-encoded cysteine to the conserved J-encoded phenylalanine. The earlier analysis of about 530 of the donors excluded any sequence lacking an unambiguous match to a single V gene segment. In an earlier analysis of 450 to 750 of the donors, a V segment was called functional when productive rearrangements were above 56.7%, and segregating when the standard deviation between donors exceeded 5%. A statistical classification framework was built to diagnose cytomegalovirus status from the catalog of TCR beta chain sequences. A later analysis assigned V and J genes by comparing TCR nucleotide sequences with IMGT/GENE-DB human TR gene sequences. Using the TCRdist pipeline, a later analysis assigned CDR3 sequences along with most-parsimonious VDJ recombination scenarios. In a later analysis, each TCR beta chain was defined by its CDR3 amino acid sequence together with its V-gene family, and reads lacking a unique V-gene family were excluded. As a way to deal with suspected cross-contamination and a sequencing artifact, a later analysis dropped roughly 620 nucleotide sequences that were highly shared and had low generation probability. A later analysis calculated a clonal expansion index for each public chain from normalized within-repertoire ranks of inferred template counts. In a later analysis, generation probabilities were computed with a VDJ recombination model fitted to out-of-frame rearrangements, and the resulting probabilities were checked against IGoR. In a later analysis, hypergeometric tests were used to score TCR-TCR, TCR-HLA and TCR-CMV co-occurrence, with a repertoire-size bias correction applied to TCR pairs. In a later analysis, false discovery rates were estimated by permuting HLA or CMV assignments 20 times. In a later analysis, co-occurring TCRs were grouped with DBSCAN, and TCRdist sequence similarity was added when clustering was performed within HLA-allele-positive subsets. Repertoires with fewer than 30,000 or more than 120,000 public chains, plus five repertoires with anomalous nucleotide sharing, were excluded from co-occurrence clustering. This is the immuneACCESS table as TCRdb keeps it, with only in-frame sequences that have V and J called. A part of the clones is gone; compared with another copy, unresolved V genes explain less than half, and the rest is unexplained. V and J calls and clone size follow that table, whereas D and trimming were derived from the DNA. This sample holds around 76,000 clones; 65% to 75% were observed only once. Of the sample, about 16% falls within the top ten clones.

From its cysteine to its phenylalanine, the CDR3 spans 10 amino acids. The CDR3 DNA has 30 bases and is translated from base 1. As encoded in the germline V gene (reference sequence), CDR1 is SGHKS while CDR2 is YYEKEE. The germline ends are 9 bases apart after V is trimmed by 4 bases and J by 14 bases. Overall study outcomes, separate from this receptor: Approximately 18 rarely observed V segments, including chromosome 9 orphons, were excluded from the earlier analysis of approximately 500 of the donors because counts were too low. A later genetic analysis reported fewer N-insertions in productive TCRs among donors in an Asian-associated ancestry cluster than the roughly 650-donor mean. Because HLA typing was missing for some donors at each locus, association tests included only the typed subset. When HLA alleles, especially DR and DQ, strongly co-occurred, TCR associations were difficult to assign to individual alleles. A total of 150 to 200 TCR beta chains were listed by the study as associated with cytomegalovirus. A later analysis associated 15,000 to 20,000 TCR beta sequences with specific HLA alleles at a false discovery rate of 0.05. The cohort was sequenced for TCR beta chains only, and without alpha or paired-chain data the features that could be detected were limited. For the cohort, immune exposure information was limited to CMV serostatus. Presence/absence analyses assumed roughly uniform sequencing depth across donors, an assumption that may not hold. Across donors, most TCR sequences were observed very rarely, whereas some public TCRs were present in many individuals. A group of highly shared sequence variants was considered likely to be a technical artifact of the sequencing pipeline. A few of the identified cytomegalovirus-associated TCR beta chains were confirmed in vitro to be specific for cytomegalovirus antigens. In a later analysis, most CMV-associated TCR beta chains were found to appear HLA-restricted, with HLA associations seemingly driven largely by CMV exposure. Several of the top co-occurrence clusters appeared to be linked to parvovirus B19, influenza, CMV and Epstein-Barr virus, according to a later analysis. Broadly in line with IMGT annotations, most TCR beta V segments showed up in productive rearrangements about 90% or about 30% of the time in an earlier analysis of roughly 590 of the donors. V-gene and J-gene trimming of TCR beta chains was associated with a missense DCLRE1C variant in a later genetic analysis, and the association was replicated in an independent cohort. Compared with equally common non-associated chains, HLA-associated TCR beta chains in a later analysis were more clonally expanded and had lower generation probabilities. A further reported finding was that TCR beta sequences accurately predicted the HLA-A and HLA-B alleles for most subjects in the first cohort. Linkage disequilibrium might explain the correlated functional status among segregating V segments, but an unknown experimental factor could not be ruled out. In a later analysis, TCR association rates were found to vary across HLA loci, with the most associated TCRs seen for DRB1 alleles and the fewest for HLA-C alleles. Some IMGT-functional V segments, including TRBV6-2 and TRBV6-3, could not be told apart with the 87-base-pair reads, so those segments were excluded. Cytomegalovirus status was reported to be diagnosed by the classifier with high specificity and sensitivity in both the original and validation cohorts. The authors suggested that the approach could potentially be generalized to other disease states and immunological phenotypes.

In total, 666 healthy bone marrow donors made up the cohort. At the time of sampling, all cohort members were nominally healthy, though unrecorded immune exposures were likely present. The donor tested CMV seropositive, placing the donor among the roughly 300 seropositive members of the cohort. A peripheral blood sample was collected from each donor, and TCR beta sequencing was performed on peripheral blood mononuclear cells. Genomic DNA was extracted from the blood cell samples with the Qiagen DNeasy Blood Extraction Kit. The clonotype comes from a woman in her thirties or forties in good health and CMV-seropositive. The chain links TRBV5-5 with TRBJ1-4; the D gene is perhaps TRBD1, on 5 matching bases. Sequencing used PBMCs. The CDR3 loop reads CASSGGTLFF. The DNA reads TGTGCCAGCAGCGGCGGGACTCTGTTTTTT.